This record covers a single T cell receptor beta chain. This sample was included in a study of blood T cell repertoires in COVID-19. The method was immunoSEQ multiplex PCR; TCRdb's version includes in-frame clones alone and lacks a portion of them. The sample shows about 150,000 clones, approximately 85% of them seen only once. V dropped 5 bases and J dropped 3 bases, with 14 bases sitting between them. The CDR3 length is 15 residues. Germline lookup yields CDR1 LNHDA and CDR2 SQIVND (reference sequence). The Seattle site enrolled patients during active infection and followed them longitudinally. This sequence was found in a man aged 55-75 years with COVID-19, enrolled during active disease. Sequencing used peripheral blood. The chain recombines TRBV19 with TRBJ1-5, with D perhaps matching TRBD1 (6 bases). CDR3 nucleotide sequence: TGTGCCAGTAGTGTCACAGGGTTGTCCAATCAGCCCCAGCATTTT. It translates to CASSVTGLSNQPQHF.